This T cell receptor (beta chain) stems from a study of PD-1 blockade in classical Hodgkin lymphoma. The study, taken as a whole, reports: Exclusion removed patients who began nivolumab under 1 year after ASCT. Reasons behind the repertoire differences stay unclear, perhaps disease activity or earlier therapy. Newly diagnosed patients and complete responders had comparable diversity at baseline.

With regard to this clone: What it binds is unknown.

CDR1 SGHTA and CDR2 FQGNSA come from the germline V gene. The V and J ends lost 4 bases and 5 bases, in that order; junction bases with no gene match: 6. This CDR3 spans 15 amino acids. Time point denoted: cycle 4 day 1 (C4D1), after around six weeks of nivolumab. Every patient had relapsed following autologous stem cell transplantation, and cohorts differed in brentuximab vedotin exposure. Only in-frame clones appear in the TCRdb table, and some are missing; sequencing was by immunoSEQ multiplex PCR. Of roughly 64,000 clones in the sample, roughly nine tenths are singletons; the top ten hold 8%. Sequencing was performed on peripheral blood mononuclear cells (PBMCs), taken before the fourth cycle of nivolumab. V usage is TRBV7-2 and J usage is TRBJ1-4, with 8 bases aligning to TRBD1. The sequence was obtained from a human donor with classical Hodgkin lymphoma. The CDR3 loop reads CASSSWTGTNEKLFF. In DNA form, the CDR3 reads TGTGCCAGCAGCTCTTGGACAGGGACGAATGAAAAACTGTTTTTT.